These 31 T cell receptor beta chains were sequenced from one sample in a study. TCRdb passed the RT-PCR reads through MiXCR, listing each CDR3 protein once. The sample contains more than 550,000 distinct CDR3 sequences, approximately 15% of which appear only once. Sequencing used memory CD4+ T cells from blood. These TCRs come from a female donor in good health, serving as a healthy control.

This chain joins TRBV11-2 and TRBJ2-3, with D perhaps matching TRBD2 (6 bases). The CDR3 runs to 17 residues. Germline V gene lookup returns CDR1 SGHAT and CDR2 FQNNGV. V lost 4 bases and J lost 8, with 25 bases in between. The CDR3 nucleotides are TGTGCCAGCAGCTCCTTAAAGGGGACGCGGGAAAAGGTTACGCAGTATTTT. This codes for CASSSLKGTREKVTQYF.

The chain joins TRBV15 to TRBJ2-1; D uncertain. Germline V CDR1 and CDR2: LNHNV, YYDKDF (reference sequence). The V and J ends lost 0 bases and 10 bases respectively, with 7 bases between them. This CDR3 is built from 12 residues. DNA for the CDR3: TGTGCCACCAGCAGAGATCCCAGAGAGCAGTTCTTC. Protein product: CATSRDPREQFF.

This clonotype was detected ten times or more. The chain joins TRBV11-2 to TRBJ2-3; a weak D match, TRBD2 (7 bases). V lost 4 bases and J lost 5, with 19 bases in between. The CDR3 contains 16 residues. Germline loops: CDR1 SGHAT, CDR2 FQNNGV. The CDR3 DNA is TGTGCCAGCAGCTCCCCAGGGGCGGGAGAGGGAGATACGCAGTATTTT. It encodes CASSSPGAGEGDTQYF.

This clonotype came up many times. The CDR3 bases are TGCAGCGGGGGGGAGACTAGCGGGATAGGTAATGAGCAGTTCTTC. Its translation: CSGGETSGIGNEQFF. The J gene is TRBJ2-1, the V gene TRBV29-1, with TRBD2 matching 11 bases. V gave up 7 bases and J gave up 7 bases; unmatched junction bases: 12. CDR1 and CDR2 (germline): SQVTM, ANQGSEA. The CDR3 runs to 15 residues.

V gene TRBV6-5 combines with J gene TRBJ1-2, with D hard to call. V lost 4 bases to trimming and J lost 8 bases, with 11 bases between them. Germline CDR1 MNHEY, CDR2 SVGAGI. The CDR3 spans 12 residues. The CDR3 coding sequence is TGTGCCAGCAGTTCCCTTCCCAACGGCTACACCTTC. It translates to CASSSLPNGYTF.

CDR3 residues: CSARVQDRAEGTQYF. CDR3 bases: TGCAGTGCTAGAGTTCAGGACAGGGCTGAGGGGACCCAGTACTTC. This rearrangement joins TRBV20-1 to TRBJ2-5, with 8 bases fitting TRBD1. Germline assignment: CDR1 DFQATT and CDR2 SNEGSKA (reference sequence). Losses at the gene ends were 1 base for V and 7 bases for J; bases not matched to a gene: 11. The CDR3 loop spans 15 amino acids.

This clonotype was counted between two and nine times. The chain combines TRBV7-2 with TRBJ1-4; D may be TRBD1 (5 bases). Germline CDR1 SGHTA, CDR2 FQGNSA. The CDR3 is 15 amino acids. Trimming cost V 4 bases and J 5 bases, with 14 bases left between them. CDR3 protein: CASSSDAGWNEKLFF. In nucleotides, the CDR3 is TGTGCCAGCAGCTCCGACGCAGGGTGGAATGAAAAACTGTTTTTT.

This clonotype was seen a few times. This chain joins TRBV10-3 and TRBJ2-2, with 9 nucleotides matching TRBD1. The CDR3 sequence is 14 residues long. Germline V gene data show CDR1 as ENHRY and CDR2 as SYGVKD. Germline trimming cut 7 bases from V and 3 bases from J; bases unmatched to any gene: 3. The CDR3 here is CAINRQGDTGELFF. The CDR3 coding sequence is TGTGCCATCAACCGACAGGGGGACACCGGGGAGCTGTTTTTT.

This clonotype has ten or more counts. The chain combines TRBV7-9 with TRBJ1-1, with a tentative D call TRBD1 (6 bases). The CDR3 is made up of 12 amino acids. Germline CDR1 SEHNR, CDR2 FQNEAQ (reference sequence). Trimming shortened V by 5 bases and J by 6 bases, and 10 bases separated the two germline ends. The CDR3 protein is CASSANRAEAFF. The DNA of the CDR3 is TGTGCCAGCAGCGCTAACAGGGCTGAAGCTTTCTTT.

This clonotype was recorded a few times. CDR3 amino acids: CASSLGSVDTQYF. As DNA, the CDR3 is TGTGCCAGCAGCTTAGGTAGTGTGGATACGCAGTATTTT. J is TRBJ2-3 and V is TRBV7-9; D is undetermined. Germline CDR1 and CDR2: SEHNR and FQNEAQ (reference sequence). V was shortened by 1 base and J by 6 bases, with 8 bases between the two germline ends. CDR3 size: 13 residues. The variable domain in full, completed from reference TRBV7-9 and TRBJ2-3, reads DTGVSQNPRHKITKRGQNVTFRCDPISEHNRLYWYRQTLGQGPEFLTYFQNEAQLEKSRLLSDRFSAERPKGSFSTLEIQRTEQGDSAMYLCASSLGSVDTQYFGPGTRLTVL.

Ten or more counts support this clonotype. V usage is TRBV11-1 and J usage is TRBJ1-5, with D hard to call. Trimming took off 5 bases at V and 5 bases at J, with 10 bases between the two ends. CDR1 and CDR2 from the germline V gene are SGHAT and FQDESV (reference sequence). This CDR3 spans 13 amino acids. This chain's CDR3 is CASSTQRDQPQHF. DNA of the CDR3: TGTGCCAGCAGCACCCAGCGGGATCAGCCCCAGCATTTT.

This clonotype was observed a handful of times. This chain links TRBV5-1 with TRBJ1-3; D is perhaps TRBD1 (5 bases). The V gene's germline CDR1 is SGHRS and CDR2 YFSETQ. This CDR3 contains 15 residues. The V end was cut by 0 bases, the J end by 1 base, with 8 bases between. The CDR3 DNA follows: TGCGCCAGCAGCTTGGCCGAGGGGTCTGGAAACACCATATATTTT. This encodes CASSLAEGSGNTIYF.

The chain joins TRBV20-1 to TRBJ2-5; TRBD2 agrees at 8 bases. This CDR3 is 13 amino acids long. The V gene end was trimmed by 5 bases and the J gene end by 5 bases; junction bases not matched to a gene: 7. The germline CDR1 and CDR2 sequences are DFQATT and SNEGSKA (reference sequence). The CDR3 reads CSAQSSGRETQYF. The CDR3 DNA sequence: TGCAGTGCTCAATCTAGCGGGCGGGAGACCCAGTACTTC.

V gene TRBV7-6 combines with J gene TRBJ2-1; 7 bases are a match to TRBD1. Losses at the gene ends were 3 bases for V and 5 bases for J; bases not matched to a gene: 10. CDR3 size: 16 residues. Germline lookup yields CDR1 SGHVS and CDR2 FNYEAQ. In DNA, the CDR3 is TGTGCCAGCAGCTTGCAATCGGGACAGCTGAACAATGAGCAGTTCTTC. This gives the protein CASSLQSGQLNNEQFF.

This clonotype has only a few counts. CDR3 in amino acids: CASSVIAGGMDTQYF. CDR3 nucleotide sequence: TGTGCCAGCAGCGTAATAGCGGGAGGGATGGATACGCAGTATTTT. The V gene is TRBV11-1, the J gene TRBJ2-3, with 11 bases fitting TRBD2. This CDR3 has 15 amino acids. The junction had 7 bases not matched to a gene; V was cut back by 5 bases and J by 6 bases. CDR1 is SGHAT and CDR2 is FQDESV in the germline V gene (reference sequence).

This clonotype was detected a few times. The V gene is TRBV20-1, the J gene TRBJ2-5; the D gene is possibly TRBD1 (8 bases). Germline lookup yields CDR1 DFQATT and CDR2 SNEGSKA (reference sequence). Trimming removed 6 bases at V and 8 bases at J, with 19 bases between. CDR3 size: 13 residues. The CDR3 loop is CSAVVTGEGTQYF. Written as DNA, the CDR3 is TGCAGTGCGGTAGTGACAGGGGAGGGAACCCAGTACTTC.

V gene TRBV6-1 combines with J gene TRBJ2-2; no firm D call. V lost 1 base and J 1 base, leaving 7 bases between the germline ends. Germline CDR1 reads MNHNS; CDR2 reads SASEGT. This CDR3 region has 15 residues. CDR3 in amino acids: CASSEGTGNTGELFF. The CDR3 nucleotides are TGTGCCAGCAGTGAAGGGACGGGGAACACCGGGGAGCTGTTTTTT.

The genes are TRBV28 and TRBJ1-5; 9 nucleotides match TRBD1. Losses at the gene ends were 6 bases for V and 7 bases for J; bases not matched to a gene: 7. Germline V CDR1 and CDR2: MDHEN, SYDVKM. The CDR3 has 14 residues. The DNA for the CDR3 is TGTGCCAGCAGGGAACAGGGGGCTCGACAGCCCCAGCATTTT. This codes for CASREQGARQPQHF.

This clonotype was observed at least ten times. This chain joins TRBV12-3 or TRBV12-4 and TRBJ2-2, with 8 bases matching TRBD2. This CDR3 region has 15 residues. The ends lost 6 bases at V and 4 bases at J; junction bases unmatched: 7. The CDR3 region has the DNA TGTGCCAGCAGCGTCGGGGGGGACGGCACCGGGGAGCTGTTTTTT. It is translated as CASSVGGDGTGELFF.

The chain links TRBV27 to TRBJ1-1; D remains unclear. Germline CDR1 is MNHEY and CDR2 is SMNVEV (reference sequence). The CDR3 is made up of 13 amino acids. V lost 6 bases, J lost 3 bases, and 11 bases lay in between. The CDR3 sequence is CASSTTRDTEAFF. CDR3 coding DNA: TGTGCCAGCAGCACCACAAGGGACACTGAAGCTTTCTTT.

This clonotype appeared once. This rearrangement joins TRBV7-3 to TRBJ2-7, with D uncertain. The germline CDR1 and CDR2 sequences are SGHTA and FQGTGA. The CDR3 consists of 13 residues. Trimming took 6 bases from V and 6 from J, leaving 15 bases between them. The CDR3 nucleotides read TGTGCCAGCAGTCGAACCAACACCGGCGAGCAGTACTTC. Protein sequence: CASSRTNTGEQYF. Looking up the rest from reference TRBV7-3 and TRBJ2-7 gives the full variable domain: GAGVSQTPSNKVTEKGKYVELRCDPISGHTALYWYRQSLGQGPEFLIYFQGTGAADDSGLPNDRFFAVRPEGSVSTLKIQRTERGDSAVYLCASSRTNTGEQYFGPGTRLTVT.

The sample holds many counts of this clonotype. At one of its ends the junction is not consistent with the germline gene, which may arise from a read error. The rearrangement uses TRBV7-7 and TRBJ2-5, with 10 bases matching TRBD1. Looked up from germline, CDR1 is SSHAT and CDR2 is FNYEAQ (reference sequence). This CDR3 is built from 15 residues. The CDR3 nucleotides are TGTGCTAGCAGCTTCGGACAGGGGGGTCAAGAGACCCAGTACTTC. Protein: CASSFGQGGQETQYF.

There are many counts of this clonotype. The chain links TRBV20-1 to TRBJ2-7; D is perhaps TRBD1 or TRBD2 (5 bases each). The CDR3 runs to 14 residues. Germline V CDR1 and CDR2: DFQATT, SNEGSKA (reference sequence). The ends were cut back, 1 base at V and 6 bases at J, with 16 bases in the middle. In nucleotides, the CDR3 is TGCAGTGCTAGAGGGGACCGCTTCAAGGGCGAGCAGTACTTC. Its protein product is CSARGDRFKGEQYF.

This clonotype was counted between two and nine times. CDR3 protein: CSARDPSGSGTGELFF. CDR3 bases: TGCAGTGCTAGAGATCCCAGCGGGAGCGGCACCGGGGAGCTGTTTTTT. The rearrangement joins TRBV20-1 to TRBJ2-2; 8 bases agree with TRBD2. With V trimmed by 0 bases and J by 4 bases, 7 bases remained unmatched. This CDR3 comprises 16 residues. CDR1 and CDR2 (germline): DFQATT, SNEGSKA (reference sequence).

This clonotype has ten or more counts. V usage is TRBV7-9 and J usage is TRBJ1-2; no firm D call. The length of the CDR3 is 14 residues. The germline V and J ends were trimmed by 1 base and 8 bases, with 14 bases remaining between them. Germline lookup yields CDR1 SEHNR and CDR2 FQNEAQ (reference sequence). The CDR3 nucleotides read TGTGCCAGCAGCTTAGAAGACGGGTTATACGGCTACACCTTC. This translates into CASSLEDGLYGYTF.

The rearrangement links TRBV10-3 to TRBJ2-3; 7 bases are shared with TRBD2. Germline loops: CDR1 ENHRY, CDR2 SYGVKD. The junction had 2 bases not matched to a gene; V was cut back by 4 bases and J by 1 base. The CDR3 covers 14 residues. The CDR3 DNA sequence: TGTGCCATCAGTGTCGGACTAGGCACAGATACGCAGTATTTT. Translating gives CAISVGLGTDTQYF.

J is TRBJ2-1 and V is TRBV5-1; no firm D call. CDR3 length: 14 amino acids. The ends were cut back, 2 bases at V and 6 bases at J, with 12 bases in the middle. Looked up from germline, CDR1 is SGHRS and CDR2 is YFSETQ. The CDR3, as DNA: TGCGCCAGCAGCTTCCAGGAGACGGGCAATGAGCAGTTCTTC. This sequence encodes CASSFQETGNEQFF.

The chain joins TRBV7-2 to TRBJ2-5; TRBD2 matches 9 bases. The CDR3 is 16 amino acids. CDR1 SGHTA and CDR2 FQGNSA come from the germline V gene. Unmatched junction bases numbered 5, after V lost 1 base and J lost 2 bases. CDR3 sequence: CASSLGSTSGQETQYF. The CDR3 coding sequence is TGTGCCAGCAGCTTAGGATCGACTAGCGGACAAGAGACCCAGTACTTC.

This clonotype was seen at least ten times. The rearrangement uses TRBV30 and TRBJ2-3, with a tentative D call TRBD1 (5 bases). The germline V and J ends were trimmed by 1 base and 4 bases, with 9 bases remaining between them. The CDR3 consists of 13 residues. In germline, CDR1 is GTSNPN, CDR2 SVGIG (reference sequence). The DNA of the CDR3 is TGTGCCTGGAGTGGGGGCAGGCCAGATACGCAGTATTTT. The encoded protein is CAWSGGRPDTQYF.

This clonotype was recorded a few times. The rearrangement uses TRBV3-1 and TRBJ2-2, with a tentative D call TRBD2 (6 bases). The V end was cut by 4 bases, the J end by 6 bases, with 15 bases between. Germline CDR1 reads LGHDT; CDR2 reads YNNKEL (reference sequence). The length of the CDR3 is 15 residues. CDR3 coding DNA: TGTGCCAGCAGCCCCCTCAGCGGGTACGCCGGGGAGCTGTTTTTT. This gives the protein CASSPLSGYAGELFF.

With regard to this clonotype: One end of the junction does not line up with germline, which may come from a read error. The CDR3 region is CASSFLPGQRSNEQYF. DNA for the CDR3: TGTGCCAGCAGTTTTCTTCCGGGCCAACGCTCCAACGAGCAGTACTTC. The V call is TRBV27, the J call TRBJ2-7; the D is unclear. The CDR3 is made up of 16 amino acids. Germline V CDR1 and CDR2: MNHEY, SMNVEV (reference sequence).